These 6 T cell receptor beta chains were sequenced from one sample in a study of spatial heterogeneity in lung cancer. Points from the study as a whole: Counts of expanded intratumoral alpha and beta TCRs tracked tumor mutation counts.

Their antigens remain unidentified. Time point noted: sample taken at primary tumor resection. MiXCR was run by TCRdb on the 5' RACE reads, yielding one entry per CDR3 protein. The sample carries under 20,000 distinct CDR3 sequences, approximately 10% recorded once. Here the sequenced sample was lung tumor tissue, taken at surgery. The receptors stem from a female donor with early-stage non-small cell lung cancer.

This clonotype showed up many times. Within a library made for alpha chains, this beta chain is off target, and its count is uninformative. The chain is built from TRBV12-3 or TRBV12-4 and TRBJ1-2, with a possible D match to TRBD1 (6 bases). The CDR3 runs to 13 residues. V shed 6 bases and J shed 7 bases, with 15 bases lying between them. This CDR3 is CASSGYRDAGYTF. The CDR3 DNA sequence: TGTGCCAGCAGCGGATACAGGGATGCTGGCTACACCTTC.

Comments on this clonotype: Within a library made for alpha chains, this beta chain is off target, and its count is uninformative. Written as DNA, the CDR3 is TGTGCCAGTGTTACAACAGGGGAGAGAGGAAACACCATATATTTT. Amino acids: CASVTTGERGNTIYF. This chain connects TRBV6-7 to TRBJ1-3, with 7 positions matching TRBD1. TRBV6-7 counts as an open reading frame of uncertain function. The CDR3 contains 15 residues. V gave up 9 bases and J gave up 4 bases; unmatched junction bases: 12.

In the case of this clonotype: Because the library targeted alpha chains, this beta chain is an off-target read whose size means little. The chain uses TRBV9 and TRBJ2-7; either TRBD1 or TRBD2 may fit D (5 bases each). This CDR3 spans 14 amino acids. From germline, CDR1 is SGDLS and CDR2 YYNGEE. V lost 3 bases and J 2 bases, leaving 12 bases between the germline ends. CDR3 residues: CASSAGADAYEQYF. The CDR3 bases are TGTGCCAGCAGCGCCGGGGCTGATGCCTACGAGCAGTACTTC.

Comment on this clonotype: Little can be read into the size of this beta chain, an off-target read in a library designed for alpha chains. The V gene is TRBV12-5, the J gene TRBJ2-5; 13 bases fit TRBD2. CDR1 and CDR2 (germline): LGHNT, FRNRAP. V was clipped by 3 bases and J by 3 bases; unmatched bases: 13. The CDR3 has 19 residues. CDR3 amino acids: CASGFRTSGGGERKETQYF. In DNA, the CDR3 is TGTGCTAGTGGTTTCCGGACTAGCGGGGGTGGAGAGCGAAAAGAGACCCAGTACTTC. Using reference TRBV12-5 and TRBJ2-5 for the parts outside the CDR3, the full variable domain is DARVTQTPRHKVTEMGQEVTMRCQPILGHNTVFWYRQTMMQGLELLAYFRNRAPLDDSGMPKDRFSAEMPDATLATLKIQPSEPRDSAVYFCASGFRTSGGGERKETQYFGPGTRLLVL.

This clonotype came up many times. This beta chain is a stray read from a library made for alpha chains; its abundance is not meaningful. The V and J genes are TRBV6-5 and TRBJ1-2, with 7 bases that match TRBD1. Germline V lookup: CDR1 MNHEY, CDR2 SVGAGI. The ends lost 10 bases at V and 0 bases at J; junction bases unmatched: 8. The CDR3 is made up of 14 amino acids. The CDR3 here is CATTGTETNYGYTF. CDR3 nucleotides: TGTGCCACCACCGGGACAGAGACTAACTATGGCTACACCTTC.

Ten or more counts support this clonotype. The size of this beta chain means little, since it is a stray read in a library made for alpha chains. The V gene is TRBV7-9, the J gene TRBJ2-3; TRBD2 agrees at 12 bases. Trimming removed 3 bases from V and 4 bases from J; junction bases left unmatched: 8. Per germline, CDR1 SEHNR and CDR2 FQNEAQ (reference sequence). The CDR3 extends over 17 amino acids. CDR3 loop: CASSFPLAGGQADTQYF. The CDR3 DNA follows: TGTGCCAGCAGCTTCCCCCTAGCGGGGGGGCAGGCAGATACGCAGTATTTT.